Listed below are T cell receptor beta chains from one sample, sequenced in a study of blood T cells in healthy people across ages. TCRdb itself ran the 5' RACE reads through MiXCR, one entry per CDR3 protein. The sample consists of around 1,500,000 distinct CDR3 sequences, 40% to 50% of them appearing once. The sample comprised blood. The receptors shown here come from a woman in her late teens or twenties in good health. CDR3s include the opening cysteine and the closing phenylalanine or tryptophan. A D gene is named only where the DNA matches it firmly. Some rows have no size entry. The others give once, few or many, or a class for an expanded clone.

J gene | D gene | V gene | clone size | CDR3 DNA | CDR3 protein
TRBJ1-2 | NA | TRBV20-1 | few | TGCAGTGCGGCGGGGGAAAACTATGGCTACACCTTC | CSAAGENYGYTF
TRBJ2-7 | TRBD2 | TRBV20-1 | NA | TGCAGTGCTAGAGCACCGGGGACTAGCGGGAGCCAGTACTTC | CSARAPGTSGSQYF
TRBJ1-4 | TRBD1 | TRBV20-1 | NA | TGCAGTGCTAGAGCAACAGGGGGAAATGAAAAACTGTTTTTT | CSARATGGNEKLFF
TRBJ2-1 | TRBD1 | TRBV20-1 | few | TGCAGTGCTAGAGGGGACAGGGGGTACAATGAGCAGTTCTTC | CSARGDRGYNEQFF
TRBJ2-1 | NA | TRBV29-1 | NA | TGCAGCGTCCTCGACACGGCCTTTGAGCAGTTCTTC | CSVLDTAFEQFF
TRBJ2-3 | TRBD2 | TRBV4-2 | few | TGTGCCAGCAGCCAGACGGGACTAGGACGTAGCACAGATACGCAGTATTTT | CASSQTGLGRSTDTQYF
TRBJ2-3 | TRBD2 | TRBV6-2/TRBV6-3 | few | TGTGCCAGCAAAAAGCGGGGGGGCCTCGCAGATACGCAGTATTTT | CASKKRGGLADTQYF
TRBJ1-5 | TRBD1 | TRBV2 | few | TGTGCCAGCAGCGACCAGGGGGCTAGCAATCAGCCCCAGCATTTT | CASSDQGASNQPQHF
TRBJ1-5 | NA | TRBV20-1 | NA | TGCAGTGCTAGAGATAGAAACAGGCCGAGCAATCAGCCCCAGCATTTT | CSARDRNRPSNQPQHF
TRBJ1-1 | TRBD1 | TRBV2 | NA | TGTGCCAGCAGTGAATTGGACAGGGGGGGTACTGAAGCTTTCTTT | CASSELDRGGTEAFF
TRBJ2-3 | TRBD2 | TRBV10-2 | NA | TGCGCCAGCAGGCCAGCGGGAGGCTGGGCAGATACGCAGTATTTT | CASRPAGGWADTQYF
TRBJ2-5 | NA | TRBV4-1 | NA | TGCGCCAGCAGCCAGGGGGGCGGGGACATTAGGGAGACCCAGTACTTC | CASSQGGGDIRETQYF
TRBJ2-3 | NA | TRBV9 | NA | TGTGCCAGCAGCGCCCCAGGAGTTGCAGATACGCAGTATTTT | CASSAPGVADTQYF
TRBJ2-7 | TRBD1 | TRBV6-5 | NA | TGTGCCAGCAGTTACTGGAAACCTAGGACAGGGGCCTACGAGCAGTACTTC | CASSYWKPRTGAYEQYF
TRBJ2-7 | TRBD1 | TRBV5-1 | NA | TGCGCCAACAGCTTAGTCGGACAGGGCCACGAGCAGTACTTC | CANSLVGQGHEQYF
TRBJ2-5 | NA | TRBV6-1 | NA | TGTGCCAGCAGTGACCTCGGGACAGAGGGAGGTGGGACCCAGTACTTC | CASSDLGTEGGGTQYF
TRBJ2-7 | NA | TRBV2 | few | TGTGCCAGCAGTGTTCAACAGGGACCTTACGAGCAGTACTTC | CASSVQQGPYEQYF
TRBJ1-2 | TRBD1 | TRBV7-2 | NA | TGTGCCAGCAGCTTAGCGTTGGACAGGGGGGGTAACTATGGCTACACCTTC | CASSLALDRGGNYGYTF
TRBJ2-7 | TRBD2 | TRBV4-1 | NA | TGCGCCAGCAGCCAAGGCGGGGCGGGGGGAGTCTCCTACGAGCAGTACTTC | CASSQGGAGGVSYEQYF
TRBJ2-1 | TRBD2 | TRBV6-1 | NA | TGTGCCAGCACCGGGACTAACTACAATGAGCAGTTCTTC | CASTGTNYNEQFF
TRBJ1-1 | NA | TRBV10-3 | few | TGTGCCATCAGTGAGGCGGGGCAGGCGAACACTGAAGCTTTCTTT | CAISEAGQANTEAFF
TRBJ2-3 | NA | TRBV28 | many | TGTGCCAGCAGTCCCCCAGCGGAGCTCACAGATACGCAGTATTTT | CASSPPAELTDTQYF
TRBJ2-7 | NA | TRBV18 | NA | TGTGCCAGCTCACCATACCAGGCGACCAGGGGCGAGCAGTACTTC | CASSPYQATRGEQYF
TRBJ2-7 | NA | TRBV4-1 | NA | TGCGCCAGCAGCCAAGAGACTTGGCGGGACTTCTCCTACGAGCAGTACTTC | CASSQETWRDFSYEQYF
TRBJ2-5 | NA | TRBV6-1 | NA | TGTGCCAGCAGTGAACCGGGACGCCGGGAGTACTTC | CASSEPGRREYF
TRBJ2-3 | NA | TRBV6-5 | many | TGTGCCAGCAGCAGGCCCCCCCAGGGTCCGACAGATACGCAGTATTTT | CASSRPPQGPTDTQYF
TRBJ2-7 | NA | TRBV6-1 | NA | TGTGCCAGCAGTGAAGCGGAAGGGGGGGTTTCCTACGAGCAGTACTTC | CASSEAEGGVSYEQYF
TRBJ2-7 | TRBD2 | TRBV7-2 | once | TGTGCCAGCAGCGCAAGTTTGCGGCGGGGGATCTACGAGCAGTACTTC | CASSASLRRGIYEQYF
TRBJ2-3 | NA | TRBV7-3 | NA | TGTGCCAGCAGCCCTGCCGGGACTCCTAGCACAGATACGCAGTATTTT | CASSPAGTPSTDTQYF
TRBJ2-5 | NA | TRBV5-4 | NA | TGTGCCAGCAGCTTGGGGGGGCGGACTGTTCAAGAGACCCAGTACTTC | CASSLGGRTVQETQYF
TRBJ2-3 | TRBD1 | TRBV5-1 | NA | TGCGCCAGCAGCTACGGGGACAGATACACAGATACGCAGTATTTT | CASSYGDRYTDTQYF
TRBJ2-1 | NA | TRBV4-2 | NA | TGTGCCAGCAGCCAAGACCACCATGGGTGGAGCGGCAACAATGAGCAGTTCTTC | CASSQDHHGWSGNNEQFF
TRBJ1-1 | NA | TRBV6-6 | few | TGTGCCAGCAGTTACCCATCCGGGGAAGGGGGGAACACTGAAGCTTTCTTT | CASSYPSGEGGNTEAFF